Presented here are 6 T cell receptor beta chains from one specimen sequenced in a study of blood T cells in healthy people across ages. Alongside a J-beta primer mix, a sample-barcoded 5' primer served in a second PCR lasting roughly 6 to 12 cycles. TCRdb used MiXCR to reprocess the 5' RACE reads, holding one entry per CDR3 protein. This table holds 1.5 million to 2 million distinct CDR3 sequences, roughly 32% found once. The sample was blood. The receptors here all came from a woman in her 30s in good health.

The J gene is TRBJ1-2, the V gene TRBV4-1; 7 nucleotides line up with TRBD1. The germline gives CDR1 MGHRA, CDR2 YSYEKL. J lost 6 bases, V lost 0 bases, and 13 bases had no gene match. The CDR3 is 17 residues long. The CDR3 DNA reads as TGCGCCAGCAGCCAAGATTTAAGGGGGCCCAACTTGCATGGCTACACCTTC. Its protein product is CASSQDLRGPNLHGYTF.

This clonotype was counted a single time. The chain links TRBV20-1 to TRBJ2-5, with 9 bases that match TRBD2. V lost 6 bases to trimming and J lost 2 bases; unmatched junction nucleotides: 10. This CDR3 has 15 amino acids. Germline assignment: CDR1 DFQATT and CDR2 SNEGSKA (reference sequence). CDR3 loop: CSAAGAGGRQETQYF. The CDR3 nucleotides read TGCAGTGCGGCGGGAGCGGGGGGCCGACAAGAGACCCAGTACTTC.

The sample holds a few counts of this clonotype. The J gene is TRBJ1-6, the V gene TRBV20-1; D is uncertain. Looked up from germline, CDR1 is DFQATT and CDR2 is SNEGSKA (reference sequence). The CDR3 has 16 residues. V was shortened by 6 bases and J by 2 bases, with 17 bases between the two germline ends. The CDR3 nucleotides read TGCAGTGCGATTGACCCCAGAGGTACCTATAATTCACCCCTCCACTTT. Protein product: CSAIDPRGTYNSPLHF.

The chain combines TRBV4-1 with TRBJ2-4; 7 bases match TRBD2. The J call may be in error: the DNA end matches TRBJ2-7 better. Per the germline V gene, CDR1 is MGHRA and CDR2 is YSYEKL. The CDR3 has 15 amino acids. The CDR3 loop reads CASSPRVSGFYEQYF. CDR3 DNA: TGCGCCAGCAGCCCCCGTGTTAGCGGGTTCTACGAGCAGTACTTC.

In its sample, this clonotype was seen once. The V and J genes are TRBV6-2 or TRBV6-3 and TRBJ2-5; 7 positions match TRBD1. The CDR3 consists of 14 residues. Trimming took 5 bases from V and 5 from J; bases not matched to a gene: 8. Germline assignment: CDR1 MNHEY and CDR2 SVGEGT. CDR3 coding DNA: TGTGCCAGCAGTCTACGACAGGGTTGGGAGACCCAGTACTTC. Translated, it gives CASSLRQGWETQYF.

The chain links TRBV7-2 to TRBJ1-1; D remains unclear. Germline loops: CDR1 SGHTA, CDR2 FQGNSA. The CDR3 spans 13 residues. V shed 3 bases and J shed 3 bases, with 8 bases lying between them. This CDR3 reads CASSLSSYTEAFF. CDR3 sequence (DNA): TGTGCCAGCAGCTTGAGCTCTTACACTGAAGCTTTCTTT.